This T cell receptor (beta chain) is drawn from a study of a mutant IDH1 vaccine in newly diagnosed glioma. About the study: Earlier therapy was either radiotherapy, temozolomide, or both, and most got both.

Time point in this sample: week 47, end of study. Mutant IDH1 20-mer peptide, at 300 ug, made up each vaccine dose, with topical imiquimod. Each donor presented with a new WHO grade 3 or 4 astrocytoma that tested IDH1-mutant and showed ATRX loss. The CDR3 contains 14 residues. V was clipped by 3 bases and J by 4 bases, with 12 bases between them. Germline assignment: CDR1 ENHRY and CDR2 SYGVKD. Assay: immunoSEQ multiplex PCR; the TCRdb copy retains only in-frame clones and omits some. The repertoire holds 75,000 to 95,000 clones, over 85% seen once, with 0.7% to 0.95% in the top ten. About this clone: Its matching antigen is unknown.

The receptor's source is a woman aged 45-65 years with glioma. This chain links TRBV10-3 with TRBJ1-2; D gene uncertain. This material consisted of PBMCs, taken from a glioma patient whose treatment included an IDH1 peptide vaccine. The CDR3 reads CAISDGDTPYGYTF. The CDR3 nucleotides are TGTGCCATCAGTGATGGAGACACCCCCTATGGCTACACCTTC.